The 6 T cell receptor beta chains below were found in one sample sequenced in a study of cytomegalovirus exposure and HLA in healthy donors. The primer mix had 60 Vbeta and 13 Jbeta primers. Using immunoSEQ multiplex PCR, the repertoire was profiled, and TCRdb retains in-frame clones only, with some absent. The table includes about 260,000 clones, 65% to 85% detected once. Sample: PBMCs. The receptors shown here come from a female donor in good health and CMV-seronegative.

CDR3 in DNA: TGTGCCAGCAGCCTTACAGATACGCAGTATTTT. Translated: CASSLTDTQYF. The chain combines TRBV5-8 with TRBJ2-3; D unclear. CDR3 length: 11 residues. Per germline, CDR1 SGHTS and CDR2 YDEGEE. V lost 4 bases and J lost 3, with 3 bases in between.

The V call is TRBV11-2, the J call TRBJ1-2, with D unresolved. This CDR3 comprises 15 residues. Germline values: CDR1 SGHAT, CDR2 FQNNGV. Trimming left V 3 bases short and J 3 bases short, with 14 bases between. CDR3 sequence: CASSFSAVLDYGYTF. The CDR3 DNA is TGTGCCAGCAGCTTCAGTGCGGTGTTGGACTATGGCTACACCTTC.

The chain employs TRBV28 and TRBJ2-3, with a tentative D call TRBD1 (6 bases). The CDR3 runs 16 residues. The germline V and J ends were trimmed by 5 bases and 0 bases, with 15 bases remaining between them. From germline, CDR1 is MDHEN and CDR2 SYDVKM. CDR3 DNA: TGTGCCAGCAGTCCCTGGGACATCACTAGCACAGATACGCAGTATTTT. This codes for CASSPWDITSTDTQYF.

The rearrangement links TRBV30 to TRBJ1-2; D ambiguous. Trimming stripped 0 bases from V and 7 bases from J, with 6 bases between. Germline values: CDR1 GTSNPN, CDR2 SVGIG (reference sequence). This CDR3 is built from 11 residues. The CDR3 DNA follows: TGTGCCTGGAGTGTGGCGGGTGGCTACACCTTC. Translating gives CAWSVAGGYTF. The variable domain in full, with the rest retrieved from reference TRBV30 and TRBJ1-2, is SQTIHQWPATLVQPVGSPLSLECTVEGTSNPNLYWYRQAAGRGLQLLFYSVGIGQISSEVPQNLSASRPQDRQFILSSKKLLLSDSGFYLCAWSVAGGYTFGSGTRLTVV.

The rearrangement joins TRBV30 to TRBJ2-3; the match to TRBD2 covers 9 bases. The CDR3 extends over 14 amino acids. Germline V gene lookup returns CDR1 GTSNPN and CDR2 SVGIG (reference sequence). Here the CDR3 reads CSLAGGPSTDTQYF. The CDR3 DNA reads TGTTCACTGGCGGGAGGGCCTAGCACAGATACGCAGTATTTT. Full variable domain (outside the CDR3, taken from reference TRBV30 and TRBJ2-3): SQTIHQWPATLVQPVGSPLSLECTVEGTSNPNLYWYRQAAGRGLQLLFYSVGIGQISSEVPQNLSASRPQDRQFILSSKKLLLSDSGFYLCSLAGGPSTDTQYFGPGTRLTVL.

This chain's CDR3 is CASSFFGTGEEETQYF. The CDR3 nucleotides read TGTGCCAGCAGCTTCTTCGGGACAGGGGAGGAAGAGACCCAGTACTTC. The V call is TRBV11-2, the J call TRBJ2-5, with 10 bases that match TRBD1. CDR3 length: 16 amino acids. Germline assignment: CDR1 SGHAT and CDR2 FQNNGV. V trimming: 3 bases; J trimming: 3 bases; junction bases outside the gene matches: 7.